The next 14 T cell receptor beta chains were all read from a single sample in a study of regulatory T cells in long-lasting Graves disease. This sample's time point: newly diagnosed GD, antithyroid drugs for less than 3 months. The TCR library was prepared using RNA isolated from PBMCs. The TCR beta library used iRepertoire HTBI primers with Arm-PCR amplification of CDR3. A single record per CDR3 protein comes from TCRdb applying MiXCR to the multiplex PCR reads. Of approximately 300,000 distinct CDR3 sequences listed, roughly 18% are singletons. Sequenced material: peripheral blood mononuclear cells (PBMCs), taken at new diagnosis, from a patient treated with antithyroid drugs. The receptors shown here come from a female donor with Graves disease.

V gene TRBV20-1 combines with J gene TRBJ2-7; 8 bases line up with TRBD2. The CDR3 loop spans 15 amino acids. From germline, CDR1 is DFQATT and CDR2 SNEGSKA (reference sequence). V dropped 1 base and J dropped 3; count of bases not matched to a gene: 8. CDR3 sequence: CSARVGGRSHYEQYF. Written as DNA, the CDR3 is TGCAGTGCTAGAGTTGGCGGGAGGTCCCACTACGAGCAGTACTTC.

The chain employs TRBV7-2 and TRBJ2-5; TRBD1 might be the D (5 bases). The germline V gene encodes CDR1 SGHTA and CDR2 FQGNSA. This CDR3 region has 18 residues. V dropped 4 bases and J dropped 2 bases, with 23 bases sitting between them. The CDR3 DNA is TGTGCCAGCAGCTCCCCTGGGCGGCCGCAGGGCGGTCAAGAGACCCAGTACTTC. It specifies CASSSPGRPQGGQETQYF.

This clonotype was counted many times. The junction and the germline gene differ at one end; a read error may be behind it. The chain couples TRBV27 to TRBJ2-1; D not resolved. CDR1 and CDR2 (germline): MNHEY, SMNVEV (reference sequence). The CDR3 covers 12 residues. The CDR3 nucleotides are TGCGCCAGCAGCCTAAGTCTCGATGAGCAGTTCTTC. Residues: CASSLSLDEQFF.

With respect to this clonotype: With a far larger clone one base away, a read error is the likely cause. This sequence joins TRBV7-8 and TRBJ2-7; no firm D call. The germline CDR1 and CDR2 sequences are SGHVS and FQNEAQ. V lost 6 bases and J lost 4, with 28 bases in between. The CDR3 covers 18 residues. The CDR3 sequence is CASRPSRAAGPWGYEQYF. DNA of the CDR3: TGTGCCAGCAGGCCCTCAAGGGCGGCTGGACCCTGGGGTTACGAGCAGTACTTC.

This clonotype has a count of ten or more. V is TRBV20-1 and J is TRBJ2-1; 13 bases align to TRBD2. The CDR3 is 14 amino acids. Germline loops: CDR1 DFQATT, CDR2 SNEGSKA (reference sequence). J lost 5 bases, V lost 6 bases, and 4 bases had no gene match. The CDR3 loop reads CSAILAGGNNEQFF. In DNA, the CDR3 is TGCAGTGCCATACTAGCGGGAGGGAACAATGAGCAGTTCTTC.

This clonotype was observed many times. V and J are TRBV2 and TRBJ2-3; the D is unclear. Judging by the DNA end, TRBJ2-5 fits better; the J call may be wrong. The CDR3 totals 13 residues. From germline, CDR1 is SNHLY and CDR2 FYNNEI. The CDR3 loop reads CASSWTSRETQYF. The CDR3, as DNA: TGTGCCAGCAGTTGGACCTCGCGCGAGACCCAGTACTTC.

This clonotype occurred many times. The chain employs TRBV7-9 and TRBJ2-7; 9 bases fit TRBD1. The CDR3 totals 15 residues. The J segment lost 4 bases and the V segment lost 0 bases, leaving 4 bases of the junction unmatched. Per the germline V gene, CDR1 is SEHNR and CDR2 is FQNEAQ (reference sequence). The CDR3 nucleotides read TGTGCCAGCAGCTTAGCGGGGACAGGGCTTTACGAGCAGTACTTC. It encodes CASSLAGTGLYEQYF.

The rearrangement uses TRBV27 and TRBJ2-7; 8 bases fit TRBD1. The J segment lost 0 bases and the V segment lost 7 bases, leaving 5 bases of the junction unmatched. Per germline, CDR1 MNHEY and CDR2 SMNVEV (reference sequence). This CDR3 region has 14 residues. This CDR3 is CASTPGQASYEQYF. As DNA, the CDR3 is TGTGCCAGCACCCCGGGACAGGCCTCCTACGAGCAGTACTTC.

This clonotype was counted many times. This chain uses TRBV24-1 with TRBJ2-1, with 8 positions matching TRBD1. The CDR3 is made up of 16 amino acids. V gave up 3 bases and J gave up 4 bases; unmatched junction bases: 7. Germline V gene sequence: CDR1 KGHDR, CDR2 SFDVKD. The CDR3 bases are TGTGCCACCAGTGATCCCCAGGGGGCGGGATACAATGAGCAGTTCTTC. This encodes CATSDPQGAGYNEQFF.

The CDR3 bases are TGTGCCAGCAGCGATAGCGGGCAGGCAGCAGATGTGCAGTATTTT. Translated, it gives CASSDSGQAADVQYF. The chain recombines TRBV9 with TRBJ2-3; TRBD2 aligns across 7 bases. The germline V gene has CDR1 SGDLS and CDR2 YYNGEE. This CDR3 contains 15 residues. V shed 3 bases, J shed 11 bases, and the junction held 15 bases outside the gene matches.

This chain joins TRBV4-1 and TRBJ1-6; D is possibly TRBD1 (6 bases). Germline loops: CDR1 MGHRA, CDR2 YSYEKL. Trimming took off 4 bases at V and 14 bases at J, with 9 bases between the two ends. CDR3 length: 11 residues. CDR3 amino acids: CASSRGGSLHF. The CDR3 DNA is TGCGCCAGCAGCCGAGGGGGGTCCCTCCACTTT.

This clonotype was seen many times. The rearrangement links TRBV7-2 to TRBJ2-5, with TRBD1 identical over 7 bases. The CDR3 runs 15 residues. CDR1 and CDR2 from the germline V gene are SGHTA and FQGNSA. The V segment lost 4 bases and the J segment 4 bases; nucleotides outside the gene matches: 9. The DNA of the CDR3 is TGTGCCAGCAGCTCAGAGGACAGGTGGCGAGAGACCCAGTACTTC. It specifies CASSSEDRWRETQYF. The variable domain in full, completed from reference TRBV7-2 and TRBJ2-5, reads GAGVSQSPSNKVTEKGKDVELRCDPISGHTALYWYRQSLGQGLEFLIYFQGNSAPDKSGLPSDRFSAERTGGSVSTLTIQRTQQEDSAVYLCASSSEDRWRETQYFGPGTRLLVL.

This clonotype turned up a few times. This chain connects TRBV20-1 to TRBJ2-5, with 14 bases identical to TRBD2. Germline CDR1 DFQATT, CDR2 SNEGSKA (reference sequence). The CDR3 runs 15 residues. With 1 base clipped from V and 6 bases from J, the junction kept 4 bases outside the gene matches. The CDR3 loop is CSARGGLAGEKTQYF. CDR3 DNA: TGCAGTGCTAGAGGGGGACTAGCGGGAGAGAAGACCCAGTACTTC.

The CDR3 DNA sequence: TGTGCCAGCAGCCCCCGGGGGTCCAAAAACATTCAGTACTTC. Translation: CASSPRGSKNIQYF. The J gene is TRBJ2-4, the V gene TRBV3-1, with D possibly being TRBD2 (6 bases). Germline CDR1 and CDR2: LGHDT and YNNKEL (reference sequence). V gave up 4 bases and J gave up 2 bases, with 9 bases separating them. The CDR3 loop spans 14 amino acids. Full variable domain (remainder filled in from reference TRBV3-1 and TRBJ2-4): DTAVSQTPKYLVTQMGNDKSIKCEQNLGHDTMYWYKQDSKKFLKIMFSYNNKELIINETVPNRFSPKSPDKAHLNLHINSLELGDSAVYFCASSPRGSKNIQYFGAGTRLSVL.